Each of the 16 T cell receptor beta chains below was sequenced from the same sample in a study of blood T cells in healthy people across ages. Alongside a J-beta primer mix, a sample-barcoded 5' primer served in a second PCR lasting roughly 6 to 12 cycles. One entry per CDR3 protein results from TCRdb running MiXCR on the 5' RACE reads. Of 1.4 million or so distinct CDR3 sequences in the sample, less than 45% were seen once. The sample consisted of blood. The receptors derive from a young woman in good health.

The CDR3 region is CATSRVREREKLFF. CDR3 in DNA: TGTGCCACCAGCAGAGTTCGGGAGAGGGAAAAACTGTTTTTT. The chain links TRBV15 to TRBJ1-4; no clear D. The CDR3 is made up of 14 amino acids. CDR1 LNHNV and CDR2 YYDKDF come from the germline V gene (reference sequence). Trimming removed 1 base from V and 8 bases from J, with 11 bases in between. Supplemented by reference TRBV15 and TRBJ1-4, the full variable domain reads DAMVIQNPRYQVTQFGKPVTLSCSQTLNHNVMYWYQQKSSQAPKLLFHYYDKDFNNEADTPDNFQSRRPNTSFCFLDIRSPGLGDTAMYLCATSRVREREKLFFGSGTQLSVL.

Details on this clonotype: At one end the junction does not follow the germline gene, possibly because of a read error. This chain connects TRBV7-2 to TRBJ1-1; possible D gene TRBD1, 5 bases. CDR1 is SGHTA, CDR2 FQGNSA, per germline. This CDR3 is 14 amino acids long. The CDR3 coding sequence is TGTGCCAGCAGCTCCAACAGGAGGAACACTGGAGCTTTCTTT. This translates into CASSSNRRNTGAFF. Using reference TRBV7-2 and TRBJ1-1 for the parts outside the CDR3, the full variable domain is GAGVSQSPSNKVTEKGKDVELRCDPISGHTALYWYRQSLGQGLEFLIYFQGNSAPDKSGLPSDRFSAERTGGSVSTLTIQRTQQEDSAVYLCASSSNRRNTGAFFGQGTRLTVV.

V usage is TRBV12-3 or TRBV12-4 and J usage is TRBJ2-1; 7 nucleotides match TRBD2. The CDR3 runs 16 residues. The V segment lost 6 bases and the J segment 0 bases; nucleotides outside the gene matches: 8. The CDR3 sequence is CASSSSGDASYNEQFF. CDR3 DNA sequence: TGTGCCAGCAGCTCCAGCGGGGACGCCTCCTACAATGAGCAGTTCTTC.

The genes are TRBV6-1 and TRBJ2-3; 8 bases fit TRBD1. The CDR3 runs 15 residues. The trim removed 5 bases at V and 4 bases at J, leaving 8 bases unmatched. CDR1 and CDR2 from the germline V gene are MNHNS and SASEGT. The CDR3 loop is CASSLQGGDPDTQYF. The CDR3 DNA sequence: TGTGCCAGCAGTTTACAGGGGGGTGACCCAGATACGCAGTATTTT.

The sample holds a few counts of this clonotype. This rearrangement joins TRBV12-3 or TRBV12-4 to TRBJ2-4; either TRBD1 or TRBD2 may fit D (6 bases each). The DNA end lines up better with TRBJ2-7; the J call may be wrong. The CDR3 is 13 residues long. The CDR3 nucleotides are TGTGCCAGCAGTTTTTGGGGGGCTGACGAGCAGTACTTC. Translating it yields CASSFWGADEQYF.

The sample holds a few counts of this clonotype. J is TRBJ2-3 and V is TRBV4-1; 7 bases line up with TRBD2. The CDR3 is 14 residues long. Germline assignment: CDR1 MGHRA and CDR2 YSYEKL. The junction had 5 bases not matched to a gene; V was cut back by 4 bases and J by 4 bases. CDR3 nucleotide sequence: TGCGCCAGCAGCCTCCAACGGGGGGCAGATACGCAGTATTTT. It specifies CASSLQRGADTQYF.

This rearrangement joins TRBV14 to TRBJ2-1; 11 bases align to TRBD2. Germline CDR1 SGHDN, CDR2 FVKESK. The CDR3 has 16 amino acids. J lost 6 bases, V lost 2 bases, and 6 bases had no gene match. CDR3 sequence (DNA): TGTGCCAGCAGCCAACAACTAGCGGGAGTTGTCAATGAGCAGTTCTTC. Its protein product is CASSQQLAGVVNEQFF.

V and J are TRBV4-1 and TRBJ2-3; D is perhaps TRBD2 (6 bases). Trimming pared 4 bases from V and 2 bases from J, leaving 19 bases between. The CDR3 covers 17 residues. The germline V gene encodes CDR1 MGHRA and CDR2 YSYEKL. CDR3 sequence: CASSRLPLGGTTDTQYF. In DNA form, the CDR3 reads TGCGCCAGCAGCCGTCTGCCCCTGGGAGGAACCACAGATACGCAGTATTTT.

The chain is built from TRBV9 and TRBJ1-1, with 7 nucleotides matching TRBD1. After removal of 5 bases from V and 1 base from J, the junction contained 5 bases not matched to a gene. Germline V gene data show CDR1 as SGDLS and CDR2 as YYNGEE. This CDR3 contains 14 residues. Here the CDR3 reads CASSEGGKNTEAFF. The DNA of the CDR3 is TGTGCCAGCAGTGAAGGGGGCAAGAACACTGAAGCTTTCTTT.

At least ten counts were recorded for this clonotype. V and J are TRBV4-3 and TRBJ2-1, with 8 positions matching TRBD1. The germline CDR1 and CDR2 sequences are LGHNA and YSLEER. The J segment lost 3 bases and the V segment lost 0 bases, leaving 7 bases of the junction unmatched. CDR3 length: 17 residues. The CDR3 DNA sequence: TGCGCCAGCAGCCAAGATTTGGCAGGGGGCCTCTACAATGAGCAGTTCTTC. Translated: CASSQDLAGGLYNEQFF.

The gene calls are TRBV20-1 and TRBJ2-1; 7 nucleotides agree with TRBD2. Germline loops: CDR1 DFQATT, CDR2 SNEGSKA (reference sequence). The CDR3 extends over 15 amino acids. V lost 0 bases, J lost 4 bases, and 6 bases stayed unmatched. This chain's CDR3 is CSAREEGGPYNEQFF. In DNA, the CDR3 is TGCAGTGCTAGAGAAGAGGGAGGGCCGTACAATGAGCAGTTCTTC.

The V call is TRBV12-3 or TRBV12-4, the J call TRBJ1-2, with TRBD1 identical over 9 bases. CDR3 length equals 15 residues. Unmatched junction bases numbered 7, after V lost 2 bases and J lost 6 bases. The CDR3 DNA follows: TGTGCCAGCAGTTTACTAACAGGGGGCTCGGATGGCTACACCTTC. The encoded protein is CASSLLTGGSDGYTF.

The V and J genes are TRBV29-1 and TRBJ2-1; the D is unclear. CDR3 size: 14 residues. Per the germline V gene, CDR1 is SQVTM and CDR2 is ANQGSEA. V shed 1 base and J shed 2 bases, with 9 bases lying between them. In DNA form, the CDR3 reads TGCAGCGTTGAAGGGACCATAACCTACAATGAGCAGTTCTTC. Residues: CSVEGTITYNEQFF.

This chain links TRBV7-2 with TRBJ2-5; 10 nucleotides align to TRBD2. The CDR3 runs to 14 residues. V was pared by 5 bases and J by 12 bases, with 12 bases of the junction left unmatched. The germline gives CDR1 SGHTA, CDR2 FQGNSA. CDR3 DNA sequence: TGTGCCAGCAGCCATAAGAGCGGGGGGGCGACTGAGTACTTC. Residues: CASSHKSGGATEYF.

J is TRBJ1-2 and V is TRBV7-2; 7 bases are a match to TRBD1. Germline CDR1 reads SGHTA; CDR2 reads FQGNSA. CDR3 size: 15 residues. Trimming took 4 bases from V and 5 from J; bases not matched to a gene: 10. In nucleotides, the CDR3 is TGTGCCAGCAGCTCCATAAGGACAGGACCGTATGGCTACACCTTC. Encoded protein: CASSSIRTGPYGYTF.

The rearrangement uses TRBV24-1 and TRBJ2-7; no firm D call. Germline CDR1 and CDR2: KGHDR and SFDVKD. V was shortened by 5 bases and J by 7 bases, with 8 bases between the two germline ends. CDR3 length equals 11 residues. The CDR3 DNA reads TGTGCCACCAGTGGCTCGGGTGAGCAGTACTTC. Its translation: CATSGSGEQYF.